This T cell receptor (beta chain) was profiled in a study of shared clonotypes between healthy human individuals. Findings and caveats of the study: It was the non-shared clonotypes that had lower generation probabilities than clonotypes shared by all four donors.

This clone was detected only once. Its antigen is still unknown. The table came from immunoSEQ multiplex PCR; TCRdb's copy has only in-frame clones and leaves some out. The sample gives fewer than 1.6 million clones, approximately 98.5% of which show up once; roughly 0.35% is in the top ten. Germline CDR1 MNHNY, CDR2 SVGAGI (reference sequence). J was trimmed by 0 bases and V by 2 bases; bases with no gene match: 3. There are 15 residues in the CDR3. J is TRBJ2-7 and V is TRBV6-6; 8 positions agree with TRBD2. Sequencing used naive CD4+ T cells sorted from blood. Indicated subset: CD45RA+ positively selected. The TCR sequence derives from a man between 25 and 39 years old in good health. CDR3: CASSYGLATSYEQYF. The CDR3 DNA sequence: TGTGCCAGCAGTTACGGACTAGCTACCTCCTACGAGCAGTACTTC.